This is a list of T cell receptor beta chains from one sample in a study of T cell changes during pregnancy in multiple sclerosis. TCRdb's table, derived via immunoSEQ multiplex PCR, lists solely in-frame clones and lacks some. The profile covers 35,000 to 45,000 clones, with 70% to 90% appearing a single time and 0.9% taken by the ten largest. The sequencing here drew on CD4+ T cells from peripheral blood mononuclear cells, taken after pregnancy. Receptor source: a female donor with multiple sclerosis, enrolled in a pregnancy study. Each CDR3 is given with its conserved first and last residue. D genes are given only for firm matches. Rows may omit the clone size; those that give it use once, few, many or a size class.

V gene	J gene	clone size	D gene	CDR3 protein	CDR3 DNA
TRBV5-4	TRBJ1-1	few	TRBD1	CASTKGGGEAFF	TGTGCCAGCACCAAAGGGGGCGGGGAAGCTTTCTTT
TRBV19	TRBJ2-1	NA	TRBD1	CASSPIGDSYNEQFF	TGTGCCAGTAGCCCGATAGGGGACAGCTACAATGAGCAGTTCTTC
TRBV5-1	TRBJ1-1	few	NA	CASSWTGMNTEAFF	TGCGCCAGCAGCTGGACCGGGATGAACACTGAAGCTTTCTTT
TRBV12-5	TRBJ1-4	NA	NA	CASGRTPLTATTEKLFF	TGTGCTAGTGGTCGCACACCCCTGACAGCCACTACCGAAAAACTGTTTTTT
TRBV10-3	TRBJ1-1	NA	TRBD1	CAIAGQPNTEAFF	TGTGCCATTGCGGGACAGCCGAACACTGAAGCTTTCTTT
TRBV6-6	TRBJ1-5	once	TRBD1	CASSYFGDSSNQPQHF	TGTGCCAGCAGTTACTTCGGGGACAGTAGCAATCAGCCCCAGCATTTT
TRBV30	TRBJ1-1	NA	NA	CASATGWTEAFF	TGTGCCAGCGCTACAGGGTGGACTGAAGCTTTCTTT
TRBV4-1	TRBJ2-7	few	TRBD1	CASSRTGDYEQYF	TGCGCCAGCAGCCGCACAGGGGACTACGAGCAGTACTTC
TRBV5-1	TRBJ2-7	NA	TRBD1	CASSDDPGTGAYEQYF	TGCGCCAGCAGCGACGACCCCGGGACAGGGGCCTACGAGCAGTACTTC
TRBV4-1	TRBJ2-7	once	TRBD1	CASSYRAGTGIYEQYF	TGCGCCAGCAGCTACCGAGCCGGGACAGGGATCTACGAGCAGTACTTC